This record concerns one TCR beta chain sequence. As yet, its antigen is unknown. PCR was performed using 60 Vbeta and 13 Jbeta primers. Sequencing was performed with immunoSEQ multiplex PCR; in TCRdb, only in-frame clones are kept and a portion is missing. Here the sample spans 80,000 to 100,000 clones, roughly 81% being singletons. This record belongs to a study of cytomegalovirus exposure and HLA in healthy donors. Study-wide results and limits: Presence/absence analyses rested on an assumption that sequencing depth was roughly uniform across donors. In an earlier analysis, most TCR beta V segments were productive about 87% or about 30% of the time. In a later analysis, HLA-C alleles had the fewest associated TCRs, DRB1 alleles the most.

The junction had 5 bases not matched to a gene; V was cut back by 5 bases and J by 2 bases. Germline values: CDR1 SEHNR, CDR2 FQNEAQ (reference sequence). The CDR3 extends over 14 amino acids. The chain is built from TRBV7-9 and TRBJ1-1, with 7 bases fitting TRBD1. The sample taken for sequencing was PBMCs. This sequence originates from a man aged 35 to 55 in good health and CMV-seronegative. CDR3 in amino acids: CASSVGQVNTEAFF. The DNA of the CDR3 is TGTGCCAGCAGCGTAGGACAGGTAAACACTGAAGCTTTCTTT. The full variable domain, completed using reference TRBV7-9 and TRBJ1-1, is DTGVSQNPRHKITKRGQNVTFRCDPISEHNRLYWYRQTLGQGPEFLTYFQNEAQLEKSRLLSDRFSAERPKGSFSTLEIQRTEQGDSAMYLCASSVGQVNTEAFFGQGTRLTVV.